A selection of T cell receptor beta chains follows, all from one sample in a study of blood T cells in healthy people across ages. TCRdb reprocessed the 5' RACE reads via MiXCR and lists one record per CDR3 protein. Seen here are 1.2 million to 1.5 million distinct CDR3 sequences, almost 60% observed once, and the top ten hold more than 6%. What was sequenced was blood. The source of these receptors is a man aged 18 to 29 in good health. Each CDR3 is given with its conserved first and last residue. The D gene is left open where the match is weak. Size is stated for part of the rows, as once, few or many counts, or as a class when the clone is expanded.

J gene: TRBJ2-3; clone size: few; D gene: TRBD1; V gene: TRBV29-1; CDR3 protein: CSVDLEGDRWPDTQYF; CDR3 DNA: TGCAGCGTTGACTTGGAGGGGGACAGGTGGCCAGATACGCAGTATTTT
J gene: TRBJ1-2; clone size: -; D gene: TRBD1; V gene: TRBV7-8; CDR3 protein: CASSLTGYDGYTF; CDR3 DNA: TGTGCCAGCAGCTTGACAGGGTACGATGGCTACACCTTC
J gene: TRBJ2-1; clone size: -; D gene: -; V gene: TRBV13; CDR3 protein: CASGMGEQFF; CDR3 DNA: TGTGCCAGCGGTATGGGTGAGCAGTTCTTC
J gene: TRBJ2-3; clone size: -; D gene: -; V gene: TRBV6-1; CDR3 protein: CASSEMYSTDTQYF; CDR3 DNA: TGTGCCAGCAGCGAAATGTATAGCACAGATACGCAGTATTTT
J gene: TRBJ1-2; clone size: -; D gene: -; V gene: TRBV5-1; CDR3 protein: CASSLEAPLYGYTF; CDR3 DNA: TGCGCCAGCAGCTTGGAGGCACCGCTCTATGGCTACACCTTC
J gene: TRBJ2-5; clone size: few; D gene: TRBD1; V gene: TRBV4-1; CDR3 protein: CASSRTGILETQYF; CDR3 DNA: TGCGCCAGCAGCCGGACAGGGATATTAGAGACCCAGTACTTC
J gene: TRBJ2-3; clone size: once; D gene: -; V gene: TRBV21-1; CDR3 protein: CASSTRTSGPGHTQYF; CDR3 DNA: TGTGCCAGCAGCACTCGGACTAGCGGGCCGGGTCATACGCAGTATTTT
J gene: TRBJ2-2; clone size: once; D gene: TRBD2; V gene: TRBV29-1; CDR3 protein: CSVELGAGGYTGELFF; CDR3 DNA: TGCAGCGTCGAGTTGGGGGCGGGGGGTTACACCGGGGAGCTGTTTTTT
J gene: TRBJ1-4; clone size: -; D gene: TRBD1; V gene: TRBV3-1; CDR3 protein: CASSIRTGLHEKLFF; CDR3 DNA: TGTGCCAGCAGCATCCGGACAGGGTTGCATGAAAAACTGTTTTTT
J gene: TRBJ2-1; clone size: once; D gene: -; V gene: TRBV2; CDR3 protein: CASSTTSSPYNEQFF; CDR3 DNA: TGTGCCAGCAGTACTACTAGCAGTCCGTACAATGAGCAGTTCTTC
J gene: TRBJ2-4; clone size: -; D gene: -; V gene: TRBV30; CDR3 protein: CAWAGSAKNIQYF; CDR3 DNA: TGTGCCTGGGCGGGGTCAGCCAAAAACATTCAGTACTTC
J gene: TRBJ2-2; clone size: -; D gene: -; V gene: TRBV10-2; CDR3 protein: CASTHRADTGELFF; CDR3 DNA: TGCGCCAGTACACACAGGGCGGACACCGGGGAGCTGTTTTTT
J gene: TRBJ2-1; clone size: few; D gene: -; V gene: TRBV4-1; CDR3 protein: CASRRGIGNEQFF; CDR3 DNA: TGCGCCAGCAGGAGGGGAATTGGAAATGAGCAGTTCTTC
J gene: TRBJ1-2; clone size: -; D gene: TRBD1; V gene: TRBV4-1; CDR3 protein: CASSHRQGNEDYGYTF; CDR3 DNA: TGCGCCAGCAGCCACCGACAGGGTAACGAGGACTATGGCTACACCTTC
J gene: TRBJ1-2; clone size: -; D gene: -; V gene: TRBV6-6; CDR3 protein: CASSTTGDGYTF; CDR3 DNA: TGTGCCAGCAGTACGACAGGCGACGGCTACACCTTC
J gene: TRBJ2-7; clone size: -; D gene: TRBD1; V gene: TRBV14; CDR3 protein: CASKGQGGTPYEQYF; CDR3 DNA: TGTGCCAGCAAGGGACAGGGTGGGACTCCCTACGAGCAGTACTTC
J gene: TRBJ2-7; clone size: few; D gene: -; V gene: TRBV4-1; CDR3 protein: CASSQGGRVYEQYF; CDR3 DNA: TGCGCCAGCAGCCAAGGGGGCAGGGTCTACGAGCAGTACTTC
J gene: TRBJ2-5; clone size: -; D gene: TRBD2; V gene: TRBV9; CDR3 protein: CASSPQGLAVQETQYF; CDR3 DNA: TGTGCCAGCAGCCCCCAAGGACTAGCGGTTCAAGAGACCCAGTACTTC
J gene: TRBJ2-2; clone size: -; D gene: -; V gene: TRBV20-1; CDR3 protein: CSARVNEAGTGELFF; CDR3 DNA: TGCAGTGCTAGAGTGAATGAGGCGGGAACCGGGGAGCTGTTTTTT
J gene: TRBJ1-2; clone size: -; D gene: -; V gene: TRBV28; CDR3 protein: CASSLYGTQLGGYTF; CDR3 DNA: TGTGCCAGCAGTTTATACGGGACCCAACTAGGCGGCTACACCTTC